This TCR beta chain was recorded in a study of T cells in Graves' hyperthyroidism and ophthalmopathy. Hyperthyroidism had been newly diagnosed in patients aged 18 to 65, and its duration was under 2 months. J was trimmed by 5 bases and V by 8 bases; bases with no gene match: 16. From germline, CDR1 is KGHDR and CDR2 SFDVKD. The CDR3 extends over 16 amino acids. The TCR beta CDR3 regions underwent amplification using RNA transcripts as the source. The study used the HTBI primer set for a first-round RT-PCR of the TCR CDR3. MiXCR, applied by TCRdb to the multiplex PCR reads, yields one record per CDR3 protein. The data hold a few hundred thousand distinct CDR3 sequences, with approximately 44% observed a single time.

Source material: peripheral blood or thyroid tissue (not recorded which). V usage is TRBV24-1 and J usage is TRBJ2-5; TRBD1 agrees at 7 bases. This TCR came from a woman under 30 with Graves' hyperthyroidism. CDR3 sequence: CATNSMRVVRGETQYF. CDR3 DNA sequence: TGTGCCACCAATAGCATGAGGGTTGTCAGGGGGGAGACCCAGTACTTC.